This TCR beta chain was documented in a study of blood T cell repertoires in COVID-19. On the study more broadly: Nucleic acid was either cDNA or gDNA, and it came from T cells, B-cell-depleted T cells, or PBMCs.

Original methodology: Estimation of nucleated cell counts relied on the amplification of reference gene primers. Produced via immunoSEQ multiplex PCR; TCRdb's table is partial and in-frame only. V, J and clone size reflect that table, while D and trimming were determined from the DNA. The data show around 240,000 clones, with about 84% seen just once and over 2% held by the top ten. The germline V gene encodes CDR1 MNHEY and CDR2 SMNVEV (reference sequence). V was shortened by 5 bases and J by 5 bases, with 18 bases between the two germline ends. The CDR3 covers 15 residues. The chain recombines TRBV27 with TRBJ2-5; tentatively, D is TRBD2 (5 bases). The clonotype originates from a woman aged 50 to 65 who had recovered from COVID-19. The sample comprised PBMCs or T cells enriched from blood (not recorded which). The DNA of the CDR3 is TGTGCCAGCAGTAGCGGCTGGGTACCATGGGAGACCCAGTACTTC. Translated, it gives CASSSGWVPWETQYF.